Reported below is one T cell receptor (beta chain). This sample is part of a study of blood T cell repertoires in COVID-19. Overall study: Sites in the United States, Italy and Spain provided acute and convalescent COVID-19 samples.

CDR1 and CDR2 from the germline V gene are MDHEN and SYDVKM. The CDR3 sequence is 18 residues long. V lost 9 bases, J lost 6 bases, and 23 bases stayed unmatched. Repertoires were generated with immunoSEQ multiplex PCR, while TCRdb's copy carries only in-frame clones and drops some. The table lists approximately 260,000 clones, nearly 90% of them singletons, with about 2% in the top ten. The receptor comes from a woman aged 60 to 75 with COVID-19, enrolled during active disease. This sequence joins TRBV28 and TRBJ1-1; 9 bases fit TRBD1. The sample taken for sequencing was peripheral blood. CDR3 region: CASDSPPGTGNRWSEAFF. The CDR3 nucleotides are TGTGCCAGTGACTCGCCGCCTGGGACAGGGAATAGATGGTCTGAAGCTTTCTTT.